A single sample gave rise to the 16 T cell receptor beta chains below, sequenced in a study of shared clonotypes between healthy human individuals. Assay used: immunoSEQ multiplex PCR; TCRdb lists only in-frame clones, some missing. The profile covers over 1.5 million clones, with 98% appearing a single time and around 0.45% taken by the ten largest. The sequenced sample was naive CD4+ T cells sorted from blood. Subset denoted: CD45RA+ positively selected. The receptors come from a young man in good health.

This clone has just one count. The chain employs TRBV27 and TRBJ2-7; 10 bases line up with TRBD2. The junction had 3 bases not matched to a gene; V was cut back by 5 bases and J by 2 bases. Germline CDR1 and CDR2: MNHEY and SMNVEV (reference sequence). This CDR3 comprises 14 residues. The DNA of the CDR3 is TGTGCCAGCAGTACAAGCGGGAGGGCCTACGAGCAGTACTTC. Residues: CASSTSGRAYEQYF.

The chain couples TRBV7-2 to TRBJ2-2; no reliable D call. Trimming removed 1 base at V and 1 base at J, with 16 bases between. The CDR3 is 18 amino acids. Looked up from germline, CDR1 is SGHTA and CDR2 is FQGNSA. CDR3 DNA sequence: TGTGCCAGCAGCTTAGGGATGTCCTTTGGTCGGAACACCGGGGAGCTGTTTTTT. It is translated as CASSLGMSFGRNTGELFF.

The V and J genes are TRBV5-4 and TRBJ1-4; 9 nucleotides line up with TRBD1. The CDR3 runs to 15 residues. Per the germline V gene, CDR1 is SGHNT and CDR2 is YYREEE (reference sequence). The junction had 7 bases not matched to a gene; V was cut back by 2 bases and J by 8 bases. CDR3: CASSFAGTGREKLFF. CDR3 DNA sequence: TGTGCCAGCAGCTTTGCCGGGACAGGGCGAGAAAAACTGTTTTTT.

The CDR3 loop reads CASSKKGSGDQFRTQYF. CDR3 sequence (DNA): TGTGCCAGCAGCAAAAAAGGTAGCGGGGACCAATTTCGCACCCAGTACTTC. This chain links TRBV21-1 with TRBJ2-5; the D segment call TRBD2 is taken from the table without a DNA check. TRBV21-1 is a known pseudogene. The CDR3 spans 17 residues.

The CDR3 DNA follows: TGTGCCAGCATCACCAAGGCAGGTGCCTCCTACAATGAGCAGTTCTTC. Its translation is CASITKAGASYNEQFF. The chain combines TRBV6-6 with TRBJ2-1, with D unresolved. This CDR3 is 16 amino acids long. The germline CDR1 and CDR2 sequences are MNHNY and SVGAGI (reference sequence). V dropped 7 bases and J dropped 0 bases, with 16 bases sitting between them.

The J gene is TRBJ2-5, the V gene TRBV7-2, with no clear D. V lost 1 base, J lost 6 bases, and 18 bases lay in between. The CDR3 is made up of 16 amino acids. CDR1 is SGHTA, CDR2 FQGNSA, per germline. The CDR3 coding sequence is TGTGCCAGCAGCTTAGTGGTGGGTAGAATAGAGCAGACCCAGTACTTC. It codes for CASSLVVGRIEQTQYF.

This chain uses TRBV30 with TRBJ2-5; 12 nucleotides align to TRBD2. V lost 4 bases, J lost 5 bases, and 11 bases stayed unmatched. The germline V gene has CDR1 GTSNPN and CDR2 SVGIG (reference sequence). The CDR3 is 16 residues long. The CDR3 reads CAWISPTSGSRETQYF. CDR3 sequence (DNA): TGTGCCTGGATTAGCCCGACTAGCGGGAGCAGGGAGACCCAGTACTTC.

The chain carries TRBV28 and TRBJ2-1, with 9 bases aligning to TRBD1. The germline gives CDR1 MDHEN, CDR2 SYDVKM. The CDR3 is 13 amino acids. The J segment lost 13 bases and the V segment lost 5 bases, leaving 9 bases of the junction unmatched. CDR3 loop: CASSRNHRGRQFF. CDR3 coding DNA: TGTGCCAGCAGTAGAAATCACAGGGGGCGACAGTTCTTC.

This clone has just a few counts. This sample includes further DNA sequences coding for the same CDR3. V is TRBV9 and J is TRBJ2-3; D not resolved. The CDR3 is 13 residues long. Germline V gene lookup returns CDR1 SGDLS and CDR2 YYNGEE. Trimming cost V 0 bases and J 2 bases, with 4 bases left between them. CDR3 in amino acids: CASSVGDTDTQYF. CDR3 bases: TGTGCCAGCAGCGTAGGGGACACAGATACGCAGTATTTT.

Regarding this clone: Distinct nucleotide sequences in the sample also encode this CDR3. Here the CDR3 DNA reads TGCGCCAGCAGCTTGGGGACGGGACCTTATGGCTACACCTTC. Translated, it gives CASSLGTGPYGYTF. The V gene is TRBV5-1, the J gene TRBJ1-2; weak D call: TRBD1 (5 bases). The CDR3 is made up of 14 amino acids. The germline V and J ends were trimmed by 0 bases and 5 bases, with 11 bases remaining between them. CDR1 SGHRS and CDR2 YFSETQ come from the germline V gene.

The gene calls are TRBV5-1 and TRBJ1-3; D is possibly TRBD1 (5 bases). This CDR3 region has 16 residues. Germline CDR1 reads SGHRS; CDR2 reads YFSETQ. Trimming took off 1 base at V and 3 bases at J, with 14 bases between the two ends. The CDR3 DNA reads as TGCGCCAGCAGCTTGAATCCGCTCAGGGTTGGAAACACCATATATTTT. Translating it yields CASSLNPLRVGNTIYF.

CDR3 sequence reads: CASSLDLTGELFF. Written as DNA, the CDR3 is TGTGCCAGCAGCTTGGACCTCACCGGGGAGCTGTTTTTT. This rearrangement joins TRBV5-6 to TRBJ2-2; D remains unclear. Trimming pared 0 bases from V and 4 bases from J, leaving 4 bases between. CDR3 length: 13 amino acids. The germline gives CDR1 SGHDT, CDR2 YYEEEE.

The chain couples TRBV6-6 to TRBJ1-5, with D unresolved. CDR1 and CDR2 from the germline V gene are MNHNY and SVGAGI (reference sequence). V was pared by 2 bases and J by 0 bases, with 11 bases between. The CDR3 length is 16 residues. CDR3 DNA sequence: TGTGCCAGCAGTTACGGGCGGCGTAATAGCAATCAGCCCCAGCATTTT. It encodes CASSYGRRNSNQPQHF.

V usage is TRBV7-9 and J usage is TRBJ1-3; D possibly corresponds to TRBD1 (5 bases). The CDR3 spans 14 residues. Germline V gene data show CDR1 as SEHNR and CDR2 as FQNEAQ (reference sequence). V gave up 4 bases and J gave up 4 bases, with 11 bases separating them. In DNA, the CDR3 is TGTGCCAGCAGCTCCAAAAACAGGGGAAACACCATATATTTT. This sequence encodes CASSSKNRGNTIYF.

The genes are TRBV27 and TRBJ2-7, with no clear D. This CDR3 comprises 14 residues. Germline V gives CDR1 MNHEY, CDR2 SMNVEV (reference sequence). V lost 5 bases and J lost 1, with 12 bases in between. CDR3 amino acids: CASSNGFSSYEQYF. For the CDR3, the DNA is TGTGCCAGCAGTAACGGATTTAGTTCCTACGAGCAGTACTTC.

Concerning this clone: The identical CDR3 is also encoded by other nucleotide sequences in the sample. The chain couples TRBV5-1 to TRBJ2-7; possibly TRBD2 for D (6 bases). V was shortened by 2 bases and J by 0 bases, with 6 bases between the two germline ends. The CDR3 consists of 13 residues. CDR1 is SGHRS and CDR2 is YFSETQ in the germline V gene. The CDR3 DNA sequence: TGCGCCAGCAGCTTCGGGAGCTCCTACGAGCAGTACTTC. Its translation: CASSFGSSYEQYF. Complete variable domain (other parts from reference TRBV5-1 and TRBJ2-7): KAGVTQTPRYLIKTRGQQVTLSCSPISGHRSVSWYQQTPGQGLQFLFEYFSETQRNKGNFPGRFSGRQFSNSRSEMNVSTLELGDSALYLCASSFGSSYEQYFGPGTRLTVT.